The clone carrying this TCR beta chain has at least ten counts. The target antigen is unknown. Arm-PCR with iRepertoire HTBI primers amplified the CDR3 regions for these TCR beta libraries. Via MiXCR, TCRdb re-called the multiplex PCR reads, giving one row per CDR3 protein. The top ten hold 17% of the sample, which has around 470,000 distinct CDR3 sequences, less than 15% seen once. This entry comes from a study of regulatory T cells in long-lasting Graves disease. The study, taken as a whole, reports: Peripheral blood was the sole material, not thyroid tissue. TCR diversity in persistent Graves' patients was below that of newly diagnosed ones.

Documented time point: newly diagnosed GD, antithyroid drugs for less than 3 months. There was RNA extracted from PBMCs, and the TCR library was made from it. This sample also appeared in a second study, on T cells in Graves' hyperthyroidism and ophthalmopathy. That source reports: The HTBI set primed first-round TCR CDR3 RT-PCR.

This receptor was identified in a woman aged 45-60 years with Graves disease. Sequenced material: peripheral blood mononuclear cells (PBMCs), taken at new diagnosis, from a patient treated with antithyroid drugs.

The CDR3 sequence: CASSLSSSIYEQYF. CDR3 DNA: TGTGCCAGCAGTTTATCCTCCAGTATCTACGAGCAGTACTTC. V and J are TRBV12-3 or TRBV12-4 and TRBJ2-7; D ambiguous. This CDR3 is 14 amino acids long. Trimming removed 2 bases at V and 3 bases at J, with 11 bases between.